What follows are 27 T cell receptor beta chains derived from one specimen sequenced in a study of blood T cell repertoires in COVID-19. TCRdb keeps only in-frame clones here, not all; method: immunoSEQ multiplex PCR. The table shows fewer than 95,000 clones, with less than 85% occurring only once. Material: peripheral blood. The receptor source for this set is a human donor in a cohort sampled during active COVID-19.

The sample holds a few counts of this clone. The chain combines TRBV5-4 with TRBJ1-1, with 10 bases identical to TRBD1. Germline CDR1 and CDR2: SGHNT and YYREEE (reference sequence). This CDR3 is 15 amino acids long. Trimming at V came to 4 bases and at J to 1 base, leaving 4 bases not matched to a gene. The CDR3 loop reads CASSPRDRGNTEAFF. The CDR3 nucleotides read TGTGCCAGCAGCCCCCGGGACAGGGGGAACACTGAAGCTTTCTTT.

V is TRBV3-1 (or the pseudogene TRBV3-2) and J is TRBJ1-1; the D gene is possibly TRBD1 (6 bases). Trimming removed 6 bases from V and 1 base from J, with 12 bases in between. This CDR3 is 14 amino acids long. Germline lookup yields CDR1 LGHDT and CDR2 YNNKEL (reference sequence). CDR3 sequence (DNA): TGTGCCAGCAGTCACAGGGTCGGGAACACTGAAGCTTTCTTT. Translating it yields CASSHRVGNTEAFF.

The chain carries TRBV5-1 and TRBJ2-3, with 7 bases identical to TRBD1. This CDR3 region has 15 residues. The V and J ends lost 4 bases and 0 bases, in that order; junction bases with no gene match: 5. The germline V gene has CDR1 SGHRS and CDR2 YFSETQ. The CDR3 loop is CASSHGQASTDTQYF. CDR3 coding DNA: TGCGCCAGCAGCCACGGACAGGCGAGCACAGATACGCAGTATTTT.

The chain has TRBV2 and TRBJ1-4, with unresolved D. Germline V lookup: CDR1 SNHLY, CDR2 FYNNEI. V lost 6 bases, J lost 0 bases, and 11 bases lay in between. CDR3 length equals 15 residues. CDR3 coding DNA: TGTGCCAGCAGCGAGATGCATGCAACTAATGAAAAACTGTTTTTT. Protein: CASSEMHATNEKLFF.

V usage is TRBV7-2 and J usage is TRBJ2-3; 8 positions match TRBD2. This CDR3 has 15 amino acids. Germline-derived CDR1 and CDR2 are SGHTA and FQGNSA. V gave up 5 bases and J gave up 2 bases; unmatched junction bases: 6. The CDR3 is CASSQTGGYTDTQYF. DNA of the CDR3: TGTGCCAGCAGCCAGACGGGGGGGTACACAGATACGCAGTATTTT.

DNA of the CDR3: TGTGCCAGTAGTTATGACAGGGCGGATACGCAGTATTTT. This sequence encodes CASSYDRADTQYF. The chain is built from TRBV19 and TRBJ2-3; TRBD1 matches at 7 bases. Germline V lookup: CDR1 LNHDA, CDR2 SQIVND (reference sequence). The CDR3 has 13 residues. J was trimmed by 6 bases and V by 5 bases; bases with no gene match: 5.

This clone was seen only once. The gene calls are TRBV19 and TRBJ1-1; no reliable D call. Trimming took off 5 bases at V and 5 bases at J, with 18 bases between the two ends. The germline V gene encodes CDR1 LNHDA and CDR2 SQIVND (reference sequence). This CDR3 has 15 residues. The CDR3 DNA is TGTGCCAGTAGTCAGCGGGCGGCTCGTAATACTGAAGCTTTCTTT. Translating it yields CASSQRAARNTEAFF.

This chain connects TRBV3-1 (or the pseudogene TRBV3-2) to TRBJ2-3; 8 bases line up with TRBD1. Germline V lookup: CDR1 LGHDT, CDR2 YNNKEL (reference sequence). Trimming cost V 4 bases and J 0 bases; bases outside gene matches: 6. The CDR3 is made up of 16 amino acids. The CDR3 protein is CASSPGQVLSTDTQYF. As DNA, the CDR3 is TGTGCCAGCAGCCCGGGACAGGTCTTAAGCACAGATACGCAGTATTTT.

V is TRBV5-1 and J is TRBJ1-3; 7 nucleotides agree with TRBD1. The V gene's germline CDR1 is SGHRS and CDR2 YFSETQ. The CDR3 runs 14 residues. The V and J ends lost 4 bases and 1 base, in that order; junction bases with no gene match: 2. The CDR3 here is CASSTTGSGNTIYF. Here the CDR3 DNA reads TGCGCCAGCAGCACGACAGGGTCTGGAAACACCATATATTTT.

The chain links TRBV7-9 to TRBJ2-3; maybe TRBD2 (6 bases). This CDR3 has 14 residues. V was trimmed by 3 bases and J by 8 bases, leaving 15 bases between them. Germline V gene data show CDR1 as SEHNR and CDR2 as FQNEAQ (reference sequence). This CDR3 reads CASSLSGVWATQYF. The CDR3 coding sequence is TGTGCCAGCAGCTTGTCGGGGGTGTGGGCTACGCAGTATTTT.

The chain employs TRBV19 and TRBJ2-3, with 8 bases lining up with TRBD2. CDR3 length: 17 amino acids. V was clipped by 5 bases and J by 0 bases; unmatched bases: 10. Germline CDR1 is LNHDA and CDR2 is SQIVND (reference sequence). The CDR3, as DNA: TGTGCCAGTAGTGACCTCACAACTAGCGGCAGCACAGATACGCAGTATTTT. Amino acid sequence: CASSDLTTSGSTDTQYF.

The chain is built from TRBV7-9 and TRBJ2-5; the match to TRBD1 covers 7 bases. V dropped 4 bases and J dropped 1; count of bases not matched to a gene: 15. CDR3 length: 18 residues. The germline V gene encodes CDR1 SEHNR and CDR2 FQNEAQ (reference sequence). The CDR3: CASSSLTLRGQTQETQYF. For the CDR3, the DNA is TGTGCCAGCAGCTCCCTTACGCTACGGGGACAGACCCAAGAGACCCAGTACTTC.

This clone was seen once. The chain links TRBV10-3 to TRBJ2-5; D is perhaps TRBD2 (5 bases). CDR1 and CDR2 from the germline V gene are ENHRY and SYGVKD. The ends were cut back, 3 bases at V and 2 bases at J, with 10 bases in the middle. CDR3 size: 14 residues. CDR3 region: CAISDGVAQETQYF. CDR3 nucleotide sequence: TGTGCCATCAGTGATGGGGTAGCGCAAGAGACCCAGTACTTC.

The gene calls are TRBV21-1 and TRBJ1-6; the DNA was not compared with TRBD1, the D call given in the table. TRBV21-1 is a pseudogene locus. The CDR3 is 17 amino acids. CDR3 sequence reads: CASSTGQGTSYNSPLHF. The CDR3 DNA reads as TGTGCCAGCAGCACCGGACAGGGGACTTCCTATAATTCACCCCTCCACTTT.

This chain uses TRBV11-2 with TRBJ2-1; D not resolved. Trimming shortened V by 5 bases and J by 5 bases, and 7 bases separated the two germline ends. Germline V gene lookup returns CDR1 SGHAT and CDR2 FQNNGV. The CDR3 has 12 amino acids. DNA of the CDR3: TGTGCCAGCAGCCACCAGGACAATGAGCAGTTCTTC. This encodes CASSHQDNEQFF.

This rearrangement joins TRBV6-2 or TRBV6-3 to TRBJ2-7, with 12 bases aligning to TRBD1. Looked up from germline, CDR1 is MNHEY and CDR2 is SVGEGT. The CDR3 sequence is 16 residues long. Trimming cost V 6 bases and J 1 base; bases outside gene matches: 7. In nucleotides, the CDR3 is TGTGCCAGCAGCGCCGGGGGACAGGGGGCGTCCTACGAGCAGTACTTC. This encodes CASSAGGQGASYEQYF.

A few counts support this clone. This chain connects TRBV6-1 to TRBJ1-1; D not certain. Trimming removed 3 bases from V and 0 bases from J, with 14 bases in between. CDR1 is MNHNS, CDR2 SASEGT, per germline. CDR3 size: 16 residues. This chain's CDR3 is CASSDGNRGMNTEAFF. The CDR3, as DNA: TGTGCCAGCAGTGACGGGAACCGAGGAATGAACACTGAAGCTTTCTTT.

The chain is built from TRBV25-1 and TRBJ1-2; 7 bases are shared with TRBD1. Germline CDR1 is MGHDK and CDR2 is SYGVNS. This CDR3 has 18 amino acids. V lost 4 bases and J lost 0; bases outside the gene matches: 14. The CDR3 region is CASSAATGVRKANYGYTF. The CDR3, as DNA: TGTGCCAGCAGTGCAGCAACAGGGGTGAGAAAAGCTAACTATGGCTACACCTTC.

This clone was seen a few times. Other DNA sequences within the sample encode an identical CDR3. This chain connects TRBV27 to TRBJ2-2; 7 bases are a match to TRBD1. The CDR3 spans 14 residues. V was clipped by 3 bases and J by 5 bases; unmatched bases: 3. Germline lookup yields CDR1 MNHEY and CDR2 SMNVEV (reference sequence). CDR3 nucleotides: TGTGCCAGCAGTTTGTACAGGGGAACCGGGGAGCTGTTTTTT. Protein product: CASSLYRGTGELFF.

The J gene is TRBJ1-1, the V gene TRBV27; D is ambiguous. V was cut by 2 bases and J by 1 base, with 11 bases left in between. The germline V gene encodes CDR1 MNHEY and CDR2 SMNVEV (reference sequence). The CDR3 has 15 residues. DNA for the CDR3: TGTGCCAGCAGTTTAAGCCGGGTGGGGAACACTGAAGCTTTCTTT. Its protein product is CASSLSRVGNTEAFF.

The V and J genes are TRBV12-5 and TRBJ1-5, with TRBD1 as a possible D gene (6 bases). Trimming removed 6 bases at V and 2 bases at J, with 14 bases between. Germline values: CDR1 LGHNT, CDR2 FRNRAP. CDR3 size: 15 residues. CDR3 sequence reads: CASGLGGAGNQPQHF. The CDR3, as DNA: TGTGCTAGTGGCCTCGGGGGGGCTGGCAATCAGCCCCAGCATTTT.

This chain joins TRBV6-5 and TRBJ1-2; 9 bases match TRBD1. This CDR3 region has 14 residues. Per germline, CDR1 MNHEY and CDR2 SVGAGI. V lost 6 bases and J lost 8; bases outside the gene matches: 10. CDR3 bases: TGTGCCAGCAGCTACACAACAGGGGGCGGAGGCTACACCTTC. Its translation: CASSYTTGGGGYTF.

This clone is labeled as medium-sized. This chain connects TRBV4-2 to TRBJ2-2; weak D call: TRBD2 (6 bases). Trimming cost V 2 bases and J 3 bases, with 10 bases left between them. This CDR3 has 15 residues. The germline CDR1 and CDR2 sequences are LGHNA and YNFKEQ. CDR3 amino acids: CASSQSGGDTGELFF. CDR3 bases: TGTGCCAGCAGCCAATCGGGCGGGGACACCGGGGAGCTGTTTTTT.

The genes are TRBV11-3 and TRBJ2-3, with D unclear. V gave up 4 bases and J gave up 1 base, with 12 bases separating them. CDR3 length equals 15 residues. In germline, CDR1 is SGHNT, CDR2 YENEEA. The CDR3 bases are TGTGCCAGCAGCTCCCGCGTTCTCGGCACAGATACGCAGTATTTT. Amino acids: CASSSRVLGTDTQYF.

This clone was counted once. The CDR3 is CASSLFSAGTRRTGELFF. The CDR3 DNA is TGTGCCAGCAGTTTATTTTCGGCCGGGACTAGACGCACCGGGGAGCTGTTTTTT. V is TRBV27 and J is TRBJ2-2, with 8 nucleotides matching TRBD2. Germline V gives CDR1 MNHEY, CDR2 SMNVEV (reference sequence). V was pared by 1 base and J by 4 bases, with 11 bases of the junction left unmatched. The CDR3 runs to 18 residues.

This clone was recorded once. The chain combines TRBV9 with TRBJ2-3; 7 nucleotides match TRBD2. From germline, CDR1 is SGDLS and CDR2 YYNGEE. The CDR3 covers 16 residues. The J segment lost 8 bases and the V segment lost 0 bases, leaving 12 bases of the junction unmatched. The DNA for the CDR3 is TGTGCCAGCAGCGTAGCGCCTGGCGGGGGTATGGGTACGCAGTATTTT. This translates into CASSVAPGGGMGTQYF.

The chain employs TRBV4-2 and TRBJ2-3; 9 nucleotides match TRBD2. The CDR3 has 17 residues. The J segment lost 1 base and the V segment lost 4 bases, leaving 9 bases of the junction unmatched. Germline V lookup: CDR1 LGHNA, CDR2 YNFKEQ. The CDR3 reads CASSPEPSGKGTDTQYF. The CDR3 coding sequence is TGTGCCAGCAGCCCAGAACCTAGCGGGAAAGGCACAGATACGCAGTATTTT.